This TCR beta chain was sequenced in a study of technical replicates of blood from a few donors. Method: immunoSEQ multiplex PCR; TCRdb's copy keeps in-frame clones and lacks some. The sample has under 80,000 clones; 95% to 97% are singletons. CDR1 SGHAT and CDR2 FQNNGV come from the germline V gene. Deletions cut 1 base from V and 3 bases from J, with 16 bases between. This CDR3 spans 16 amino acids. The specimen was T cells isolated from PBMCs. This chain connects TRBV11-2 to TRBJ2-7; a weak D match, TRBD1 (6 bases). The receptor comes from a human donor in good health. This CDR3 is CASSLGTDMTYYEQYF. The CDR3 nucleotides are TGTGCCAGCAGCTTAGGGACAGACATGACGTACTACGAGCAGTACTTC.